Given below is one TCR beta chain in context. What it binds is not known. How the authors handled the data: Out-of-frame sequences were removed, leaving some 2 million distinct TCRbeta sequences. The method was immunoSEQ multiplex PCR; TCRdb's version includes in-frame clones alone and lacks a portion of them. Clonal size and the V and J genes are those of that table, whereas D and trimming came from the DNA. There are roughly 50,000 clones in the sample; approximately 79% occur only once, and less than 0.9% lies in the top ten. The CDR3 has 15 residues. V lost 7 bases to trimming and J lost 4 bases; unmatched junction nucleotides: 10. In germline, CDR1 is MNHNS, CDR2 SASEGT. This record belongs to a study of memory CD4+ T cells and cytomegalovirus serostatus. The sort gate was single viable CD3+CD4+CD8-CD45RO+ cells for memory CD4+ T cells. Serum IgG to CMV pp150, pp28, p38 and p52 defined serostatus.

General observations from the study: Each of roughly 65 CMV-associated TCRbeta sequences occurred in one to five individuals. The CMV-associated TCR signature appears largely within the CD4+ memory repertoire.

The sequence was obtained from an adult in good health and CMV-seronegative. The chain carries TRBV6-1 and TRBJ2-7, with 10 bases matching TRBD1. The sample was memory CD4+ T cells from blood. In nucleotides, the CDR3 is TGTGCCAGCAAGTCGAGGGGACAGGGGAGGTACGAGCAGTACTTC. Translation: CASKSRGQGRYEQYF.